The 28 T cell receptor beta chains below were found in one sample sequenced in a study of blood T cell repertoires in COVID-19. The method was immunoSEQ multiplex PCR; TCRdb's version includes in-frame clones alone and lacks a portion of them. The sample lists some 250,000 clones, approximately 81% occurring once. The sequencing sample was made of peripheral blood. The receptor set was obtained from a woman aged 18-29 years with acute or convalescent COVID-19.

The genes are TRBV6-5 and TRBJ2-3; possible D gene TRBD2, 6 bases. The CDR3 is made up of 16 amino acids. V lost 1 base, J lost 3 bases, and 14 bases lay in between. Germline V gene lookup returns CDR1 MNHEY and CDR2 SVGAGI. The CDR3 nucleotides are TGTGCCAGCAGTTACTTTTCGGGAGTTGGAACAGATACGCAGTATTTT. It is translated as CASSYFSGVGTDTQYF.

J is TRBJ1-2 and V is TRBV24-1; a weak D match, TRBD1 (5 bases). V was shortened by 0 bases and J by 10 bases, with 8 bases between the two germline ends. The germline V gene encodes CDR1 KGHDR and CDR2 SFDVKD. This CDR3 region has 12 residues. CDR3 nucleotide sequence: TGTGCCACCAGTGATTTGACAGGAACCTACACCTTC. As protein: CATSDLTGTYTF.

This sequence joins TRBV28 and TRBJ1-2; D is undetermined. V lost 5 bases, J lost 3 bases, and 7 bases lay in between. CDR3 length equals 12 residues. Germline CDR1 MDHEN, CDR2 SYDVKM. The CDR3 nucleotides are TGTGCCAGCAGTCCCCGGGACTATGGCTACACCTTC. This codes for CASSPRDYGYTF.

The V gene is TRBV30, the J gene TRBJ2-6, with D perhaps matching TRBD2 (6 bases). Trimming took off 2 bases at V and 1 base at J, with 21 bases between the two ends. The CDR3 extends over 19 amino acids. The germline V gene encodes CDR1 GTSNPN and CDR2 SVGIG (reference sequence). This CDR3 reads CAWSRRGWILRSGANVLTF. For the CDR3, the DNA is TGTGCCTGGAGTAGGAGGGGCTGGATATTACGGTCTGGGGCCAACGTCCTGACTTTC.

This chain joins TRBV25-1 and TRBJ2-3; a possible D gene is TRBD1 (5 bases). Germline lookup yields CDR1 MGHDK and CDR2 SYGVNS. The CDR3 sequence is 15 residues long. Trimming left V 1 base short and J 4 bases short, with 12 bases between. The CDR3 nucleotides are TGTGCCAGCAGTGAATGGGGCAGCAAGGCAGATACGCAGTATTTT. Translation: CASSEWGSKADTQYF. The whole variable domain, filled in from reference TRBV25-1 and TRBJ2-3, reads EADIYQTPRYLVIGTGKKITLECSQTMGHDKMYWYQQDPGMELHLIHYSYGVNSTEKGDLSSESTVSRIRTEHFPLTLESARPSHTSQYLCASSEWGSKADTQYFGPGTRLTVL.

The sample holds one count of this clone. The chain is built from TRBV4-3 and TRBJ2-2; 8 bases are shared with TRBD1. The CDR3 is 17 residues long. V lost 0 bases to trimming and J lost 3 bases; unmatched junction nucleotides: 6. CDR1 is LGHNA and CDR2 is YSLEER in the germline V gene. This CDR3 reads CASSQDGQGRYTGELFF. CDR3 DNA sequence: TGCGCCAGCAGCCAAGATGGACAGGGACGCTACACCGGGGAGCTGTTTTTT.

The rearrangement joins TRBV12-1 to TRBJ1-3; TRBD1 is taken as the D call from the table, unchecked against the DNA. TRBV12-1 is deemed a pseudogene. The CDR3 has 17 residues. As DNA, the CDR3 is TGTGCCAGCACCATATCCCCACCAGGGGGCTCTGGAAACACCATATATTTT. Translation: CASTISPPGGSGNTIYF.

This clone was counted once. This rearrangement joins TRBV7-2 to TRBJ2-7, with TRBD2 identical over 7 bases. V was pared by 1 base and J by 2 bases, with 5 bases of the junction left unmatched. The CDR3 totals 15 residues. In germline, CDR1 is SGHTA, CDR2 FQGNSA. The CDR3 loop is CASSLGGRGAYEQYF. The CDR3 DNA is TGTGCCAGCAGCTTAGGAGGTCGGGGGGCCTACGAGCAGTACTTC.

This rearrangement joins TRBV30 to TRBJ1-5, with 7 nucleotides matching TRBD1. The germline CDR1 and CDR2 sequences are GTSNPN and SVGIG (reference sequence). There are 13 residues in the CDR3. The trim removed 4 bases at V and 0 bases at J, leaving 0 bases unmatched. CDR3 amino acids: CAWNRGSNQPQHF. The DNA for the CDR3 is TGTGCCTGGAACAGGGGTAGCAATCAGCCCCAGCATTTT.

The gene calls are TRBV19 and TRBJ1-5, with 7 bases aligning to TRBD1. Germline values: CDR1 LNHDA, CDR2 SQIVND (reference sequence). The CDR3 contains 15 residues. V lost 6 bases to trimming and J lost 5 bases; unmatched junction nucleotides: 10. The CDR3 sequence: CASRRGAGGYQPQHF. The CDR3 DNA sequence: TGTGCCAGTAGGAGAGGGGCAGGGGGATATCAGCCCCAGCATTTT.

V gene TRBV5-8 combines with J gene TRBJ1-4, with TRBD1 matching 7 bases. J was trimmed by 4 bases and V by 4 bases; bases with no gene match: 7. Germline CDR1 SGHTS, CDR2 YDEGEE. The CDR3 spans 15 residues. In DNA, the CDR3 is TGTGCCAGCAGCCCGTGGACAGGCATTAATGAAAAACTGTTTTTT. Encoded protein: CASSPWTGINEKLFF.

Only a few counts were recorded for this clone. The rearrangement joins TRBV7-2 to TRBJ2-7, with 9 bases matching TRBD2. J lost 2 bases, V lost 1 base, and 6 bases had no gene match. Per the germline V gene, CDR1 is SGHTA and CDR2 is FQGNSA. This CDR3 is built from 16 residues. In nucleotides, the CDR3 is TGTGCCAGCAGCTTAGAGGGGAGCGGGAGGCCCTACGAGCAGTACTTC. Its translation: CASSLEGSGRPYEQYF.

This chain links TRBV5-6 with TRBJ2-1; 7 bases fit TRBD1. The CDR3 has 18 residues. Trimming removed 1 base from V and 0 bases from J; junction bases left unmatched: 10. Germline values: CDR1 SGHDT, CDR2 YYEEEE. The CDR3 DNA reads as TGTGCCAGCAGCTTGTTGGGACAGCTGATGAGCTCCTACAATGAGCAGTTCTTC. It specifies CASSLLGQLMSSYNEQFF.

V usage is TRBV2 and J usage is TRBJ1-6; D perhaps matches TRBD1 (6 bases). The V gene lost 6 bases and the J gene lost 4 bases, with 7 bases spanning the gap. Germline CDR1 and CDR2: SNHLY and FYNNEI. The CDR3 covers 13 residues. The CDR3 here is CASSGQYNSPLHF. The CDR3 nucleotides read TGTGCCAGCAGCGGACAGTATAATTCACCCCTCCACTTT.

The CDR3 DNA sequence: TGTGCCAGCAGCTTAATGGCTGTTAACACCGGGGAGCTGTTTTTT. This translates into CASSLMAVNTGELFF. This chain joins TRBV7-3 and TRBJ2-2; D is unresolved. The ends were cut back, 1 base at V and 2 bases at J, with 8 bases in the middle. This CDR3 comprises 15 residues. In germline, CDR1 is SGHTA, CDR2 FQGTGA. The full variable domain, rest sourced from reference TRBV7-3 and TRBJ2-2, is GAGVSQTPSNKVTEKGKYVELRCDPISGHTALYWYRQSLGQGPEFLIYFQGTGAADDSGLPNDRFFAVRPEGSVSTLKIQRTERGDSAVYLCASSLMAVNTGELFFGEGSRLTVL.

This clone was observed a few times. This rearrangement joins TRBV5-5 to TRBJ1-1, with D uncertain. This CDR3 spans 14 amino acids. The germline gives CDR1 SGHKS, CDR2 YYEKEE (reference sequence). V gave up 7 bases and J gave up 5 bases, with 18 bases separating them. CDR3 in amino acids: CASLPGLGRTEAFF. The CDR3 DNA follows: TGTGCCAGCCTCCCCGGGTTGGGTCGTACTGAAGCTTTCTTT.

The chain is built from TRBV4-3 and TRBJ1-6; D might be TRBD1 (5 bases). The germline CDR1 and CDR2 sequences are LGHNA and YSLEER. This CDR3 contains 16 residues. Trimming shortened V by 0 bases and J by 4 bases, and 10 bases separated the two germline ends. The CDR3 here is CASSQEGTGYNSPLHF. The CDR3 bases are TGCGCCAGCAGCCAAGAGGGCACAGGATATAATTCACCCCTCCACTTT.

CDR3 sequence reads: CASGLVLGDRGNYGYTF. In DNA, the CDR3 is TGTGCTAGTGGTTTGGTACTCGGGGACAGGGGTAACTATGGCTACACCTTC. The chain recombines TRBV12-5 with TRBJ1-2, with 10 bases lining up with TRBD1. The CDR3 covers 17 residues. Per the germline V gene, CDR1 is LGHNT and CDR2 is FRNRAP. V lost 0 bases, J lost 1 base, and 5 bases stayed unmatched.

The gene calls are TRBV18 and TRBJ1-3; no clear D gene. Germline V lookup: CDR1 KGHSH, CDR2 LQKENI. The CDR3 covers 16 residues. V was pared by 3 bases and J by 0 bases, with 12 bases between. CDR3 nucleotide sequence: TGTGCCAGCTCACCGTCGGTACCCATCTCTGGAAACACCATATATTTT. Translation: CASSPSVPISGNTIYF.

This chain connects TRBV6-5 to TRBJ2-5, with 11 positions matching TRBD2. This CDR3 contains 15 residues. V lost 8 bases and J lost 1; bases outside the gene matches: 6. Germline V lookup: CDR1 MNHEY, CDR2 SVGAGI. In nucleotides, the CDR3 is TGTGCCAGCGGGCTCACTAGCGGGAGCCAAGAGACCCAGTACTTC. As protein: CASGLTSGSQETQYF.

A single count supports this clone. The chain carries TRBV19 and TRBJ2-7; TRBD2 is a possible D gene (5 bases). Trimming removed 4 bases at V and 1 base at J, with 11 bases between. Per germline, CDR1 LNHDA and CDR2 SQIVND (reference sequence). This CDR3 has 14 amino acids. CDR3 loop: CASSKRQNSYEQYF. CDR3 sequence (DNA): TGTGCCAGTAGTAAGCGGCAAAATTCCTACGAGCAGTACTTC.

This chain links TRBV6-6 with TRBJ2-3; TRBD2 matches 12 bases. Germline CDR1 is MNHNY and CDR2 is SVGAGI (reference sequence). The CDR3 has 15 residues. V was clipped by 8 bases and J by 6 bases; unmatched bases: 9. The CDR3 is CASFLAGGPGDTQYF. CDR3 sequence (DNA): TGTGCCAGCTTTCTAGCGGGAGGGCCGGGCGATACGCAGTATTTT.

A single count supports this clone. The chain joins TRBV30 to TRBJ2-1; D may be TRBD2 (6 bases). Per germline, CDR1 GTSNPN and CDR2 SVGIG (reference sequence). Trimming took 3 bases from V and 7 from J, leaving 13 bases between them. This CDR3 comprises 13 residues. The CDR3 DNA reads as TGTGCCTGGAGCCGGGGGAGCCCTAATGAGCAGTTCTTC. Protein: CAWSRGSPNEQFF.

Only one count was recorded for this clone. CDR3 protein: CASSYSSLRSYGYTF. The CDR3 bases are TGTGCCAGCAGTTACTCGAGCCTCCGGAGCTATGGCTACACCTTC. The chain joins TRBV6-5 to TRBJ1-2; D not certain. V was pared by 0 bases and J by 4 bases, with 12 bases between. Germline CDR1 is MNHEY and CDR2 is SVGAGI. This CDR3 comprises 15 residues.

This sequence joins TRBV19 and TRBJ1-5; 8 positions agree with TRBD1. V lost 7 bases and J lost 3; bases outside the gene matches: 8. Germline V lookup: CDR1 LNHDA, CDR2 SQIVND (reference sequence). CDR3 length: 15 residues. The chain's CDR3 is CASMRATGDNQPQHF. CDR3 coding DNA: TGTGCCAGTATGAGGGCGACAGGGGACAATCAGCCCCAGCATTTT.

This chain connects TRBV19 to TRBJ2-3; a weak D match, TRBD1 (6 bases). The ends were cut back, 7 bases at V and 1 base at J, with 15 bases in the middle. The CDR3 length is 15 residues. Germline V gene lookup returns CDR1 LNHDA and CDR2 SQIVND (reference sequence). Here the CDR3 reads CASTPQGQGTDTQYF. The CDR3 DNA reads TGTGCCAGTACCCCCCAGGGGCAGGGCACAGATACGCAGTATTTT.

The CDR3 DNA sequence: TGCGCCAGCAGCCAAGATGTGGCGGGAGGGGAAGATACGCAGTATTTT. Translated: CASSQDVAGGEDTQYF. The chain employs TRBV4-1 and TRBJ2-3; 9 nucleotides agree with TRBD2. The trim removed 0 bases at V and 5 bases at J, leaving 6 bases unmatched. CDR1 is MGHRA, CDR2 YSYEKL, per germline. The CDR3 totals 16 residues.

The CDR3 is CAISESEGLKQYF. The CDR3 nucleotides are TGTGCCATCAGTGAGTCGGAGGGGTTGAAGCAGTACTTC. This chain uses TRBV10-3 with TRBJ2-7, with D maybe TRBD2 (6 bases). Germline CDR1 is ENHRY and CDR2 is SYGVKD. V was cut by 0 bases and J by 8 bases, with 11 bases left in between. The CDR3 loop spans 13 amino acids.